This TCR beta chain is drawn from a study of Graves' ophthalmopathy and Graves' hyperthyroidism. The study's findings and limits: Blood also carried most expanded thyroid clonotypes exceeding 0.001 frequency. Using 13 signatures, a model distinguished ophthalmopathy from stable hyperthyroidism, reaching around 90% sensitivity and about 81% specificity.

As for this clonotype: As yet, its antigen is unknown.

The authors amplified TCR beta CDR3 regions from RNA transcripts. In the first round, RT-PCR was carried out with HTBI primers, and a multiplex PCR formed the second round. TCRdb re-called the multiplex PCR reads with MiXCR, one entry per CDR3 protein. The table has under 250,000 distinct CDR3 sequences, about 32% seen once; the top ten hold about 9.1%. Having ophthalmopathy, the donors showed moderate-to-severe activity, CAS ≥3 and NOSPECS ≥4, with disease lasting under 3 months. Sequences were obtained from peripheral blood. The TCR sequence derives from a man between 45 and 60 years old with Graves' ophthalmopathy.

CDR3 region: CSARSLERDQETQYF. CDR3 in DNA: TGCAGTGCTAGATCATTAGAGCGGGACCAAGAGACCCAGTACTTC. The chain employs TRBV20-1 and TRBJ2-5; maybe TRBD2 (6 bases). Trimming pared 2 bases from V and 0 bases from J, leaving 13 bases between. From germline, CDR1 is DFQATT and CDR2 SNEGSKA (reference sequence). CDR3 length: 15 residues.